Given below is one TCR beta chain in context. Its antigen remains unidentified. The data are from a study of OX40 agonist ivuxolimab in advanced cancers. Study information: Participants could have had prior anti-PD-1, anti-PD-L1 or anti-CTLA-4 therapy, and 40% had some. Study-wide results and caveats: With doses of 0.1 to 3.0 mg/kg, CD4+ and CD8+ blood T cells had undergone clonal expansion by week 6. Among patients with partial responses at 0.1-3.0 mg/kg, clonal expansion was among the lowest.

The method was immunoSEQ multiplex PCR; TCRdb's version includes in-frame clones alone and lacks a portion of them. Counted here are 50,000 or so clones, more than 75% occurring once; the ten biggest clones make up 2% to 3%. Germline V gene data show CDR1 as SGHDN and CDR2 as FVKESK. The V gene lost 3 bases and the J gene lost 6 bases, with 12 bases spanning the gap. This CDR3 has 13 amino acids. J is TRBJ2-7 and V is TRBV14; D is unresolved. This clonotype was sampled from an adult with an advanced solid tumor such as melanoma, head and neck, liver or kidney cancer. The sequencing here drew on CD4+ or CD8+ T cells sorted from blood, taken in a trial of the OX40 agonist ivuxolimab. CDR3 protein: CASSQNSRVEQYF. In nucleotides, the CDR3 is TGTGCCAGCAGCCAGAACAGCCGAGTCGAGCAGTACTTC. Full variable domain (rest looked up from reference TRBV14 and TRBJ2-7): EAGVTQFPSHSVIEKGQTVTLRCDPISGHDNLYWYRRVMGKEIKFLLHFVKESKQDESGMPNNRFLAERTGGTYSTLKVQPAELEDSGVYFCASSQNSRVEQYFGPGTRLTVT.